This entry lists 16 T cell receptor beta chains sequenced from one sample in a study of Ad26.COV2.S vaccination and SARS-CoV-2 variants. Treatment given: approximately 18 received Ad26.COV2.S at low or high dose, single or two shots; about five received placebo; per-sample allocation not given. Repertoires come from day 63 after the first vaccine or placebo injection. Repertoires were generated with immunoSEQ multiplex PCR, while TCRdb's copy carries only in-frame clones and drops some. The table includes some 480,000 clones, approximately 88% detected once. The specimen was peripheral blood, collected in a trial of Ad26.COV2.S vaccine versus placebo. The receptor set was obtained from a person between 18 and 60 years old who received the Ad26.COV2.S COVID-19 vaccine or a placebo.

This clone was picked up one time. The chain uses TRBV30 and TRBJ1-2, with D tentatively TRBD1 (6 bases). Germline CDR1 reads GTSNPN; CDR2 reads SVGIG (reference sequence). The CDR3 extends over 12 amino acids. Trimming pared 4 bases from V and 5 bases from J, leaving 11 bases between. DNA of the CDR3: TGTGCCTGGACTCTACAGGGATATGGCTACACCTTC. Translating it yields CAWTLQGYGYTF.

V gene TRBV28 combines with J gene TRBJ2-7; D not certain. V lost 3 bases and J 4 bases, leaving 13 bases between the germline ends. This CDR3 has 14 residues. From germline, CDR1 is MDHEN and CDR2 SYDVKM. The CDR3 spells CASSLSEWTYEQYF. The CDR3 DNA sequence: TGTGCCAGCAGTTTGTCAGAATGGACGTACGAGCAGTACTTC.

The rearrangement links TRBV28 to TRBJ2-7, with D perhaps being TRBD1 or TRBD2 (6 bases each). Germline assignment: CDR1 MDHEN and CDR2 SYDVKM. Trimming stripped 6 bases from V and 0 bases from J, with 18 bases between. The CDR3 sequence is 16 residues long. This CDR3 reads CASRPPGARGSYEQYF. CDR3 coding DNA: TGTGCCAGCAGACCTCCAGGGGCGCGGGGCTCCTACGAGCAGTACTTC.

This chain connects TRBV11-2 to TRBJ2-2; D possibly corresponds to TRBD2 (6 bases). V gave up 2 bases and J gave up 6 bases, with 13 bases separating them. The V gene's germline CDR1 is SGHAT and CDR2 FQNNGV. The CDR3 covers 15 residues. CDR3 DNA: TGTGCCAGCAGCTTACTAGCGTTTTTTTCCGGGGAGCTGTTTTTT. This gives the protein CASSLLAFFSGELFF.

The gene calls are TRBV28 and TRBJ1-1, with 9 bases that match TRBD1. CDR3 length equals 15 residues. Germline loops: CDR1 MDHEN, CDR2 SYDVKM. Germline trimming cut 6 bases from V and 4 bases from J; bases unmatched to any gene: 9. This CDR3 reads CASSPFTGGGTEAFF. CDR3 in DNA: TGTGCCAGCAGCCCCTTCACAGGGGGCGGCACTGAAGCTTTCTTT. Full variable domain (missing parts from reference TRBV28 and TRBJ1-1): DVKVTQSSRYLVKRTGEKVFLECVQDMDHENMFWYRQDPGLGLRLIYFSYDVKMKEKGDIPEGYSVSREKKERFSLILESASTNQTSMYLCASSPFTGGGTEAFFGQGTRLTVV.

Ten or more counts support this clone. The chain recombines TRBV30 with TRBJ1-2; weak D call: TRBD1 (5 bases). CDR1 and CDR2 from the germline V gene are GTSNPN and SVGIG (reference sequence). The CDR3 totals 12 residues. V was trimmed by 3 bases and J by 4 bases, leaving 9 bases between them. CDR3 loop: CAWSPGIYGYTF. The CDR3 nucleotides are TGTGCCTGGAGCCCAGGGATCTATGGCTACACCTTC. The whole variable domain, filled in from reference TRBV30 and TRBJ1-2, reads SQTIHQWPATLVQPVGSPLSLECTVEGTSNPNLYWYRQAAGRGLQLLFYSVGIGQISSEVPQNLSASRPQDRQFILSSKKLLLSDSGFYLCAWSPGIYGYTFGSGTRLTVV.

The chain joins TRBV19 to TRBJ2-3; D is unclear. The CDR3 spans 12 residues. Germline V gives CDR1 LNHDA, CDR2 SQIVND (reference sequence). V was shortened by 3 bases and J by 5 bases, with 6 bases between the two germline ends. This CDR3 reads CASSMGLDTQYF. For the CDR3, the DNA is TGTGCCAGTAGTATGGGATTAGATACGCAGTATTTT.

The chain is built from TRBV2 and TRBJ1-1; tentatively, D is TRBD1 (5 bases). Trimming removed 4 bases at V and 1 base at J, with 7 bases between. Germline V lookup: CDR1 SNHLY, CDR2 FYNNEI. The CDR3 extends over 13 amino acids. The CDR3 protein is CASSAQENTEAFF. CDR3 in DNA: TGTGCCAGCAGTGCACAGGAGAACACTGAAGCTTTCTTT.

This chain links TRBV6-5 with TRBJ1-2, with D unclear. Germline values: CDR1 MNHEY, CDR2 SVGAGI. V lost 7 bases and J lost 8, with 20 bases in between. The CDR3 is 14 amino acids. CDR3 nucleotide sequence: TGTGCCAGCATAATCAGAGCGAAGGTCGAAGGCTACACCTTC. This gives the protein CASIIRAKVEGYTF.

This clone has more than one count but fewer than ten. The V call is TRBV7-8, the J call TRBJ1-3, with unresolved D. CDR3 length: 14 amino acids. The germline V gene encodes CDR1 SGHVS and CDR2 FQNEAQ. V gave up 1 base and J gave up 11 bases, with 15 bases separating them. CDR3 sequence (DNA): TGTGCCAGCAGCTTAGGCTTGGTCCGGAGCTCCATATATTTT. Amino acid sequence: CASSLGLVRSSIYF.

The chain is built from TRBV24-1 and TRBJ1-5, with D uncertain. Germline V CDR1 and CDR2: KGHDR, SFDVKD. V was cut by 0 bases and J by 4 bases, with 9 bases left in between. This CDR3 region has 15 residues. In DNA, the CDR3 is TGTGCCACCAGTGATTTGGCGGAACCGAATCAGCCCCAGCATTTT. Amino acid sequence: CATSDLAEPNQPQHF.

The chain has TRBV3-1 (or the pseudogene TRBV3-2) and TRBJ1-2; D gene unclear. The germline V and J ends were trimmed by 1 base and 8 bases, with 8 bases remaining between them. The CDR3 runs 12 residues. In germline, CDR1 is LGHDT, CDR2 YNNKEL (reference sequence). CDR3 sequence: CASSQAGQGYTF. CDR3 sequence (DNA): TGTGCCAGCAGCCAAGCGGGTCAGGGCTACACCTTC.

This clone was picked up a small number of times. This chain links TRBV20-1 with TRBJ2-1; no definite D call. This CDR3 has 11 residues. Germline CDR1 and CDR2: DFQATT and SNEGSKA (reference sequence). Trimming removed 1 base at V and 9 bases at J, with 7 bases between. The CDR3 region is CSARGFGEQFF. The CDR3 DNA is TGCAGTGCTAGAGGCTTTGGTGAGCAGTTCTTC.

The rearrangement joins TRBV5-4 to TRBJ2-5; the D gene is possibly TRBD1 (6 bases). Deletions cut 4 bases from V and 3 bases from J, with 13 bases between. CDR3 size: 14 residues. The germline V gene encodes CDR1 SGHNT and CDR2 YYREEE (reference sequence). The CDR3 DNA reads TGTGCCAGCAGCGACCGGGACACTGAAGAGACCCAGTACTTC. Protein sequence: CASSDRDTEETQYF. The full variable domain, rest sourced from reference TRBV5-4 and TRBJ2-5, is ETGVTQSPTHLIKTRGQQVTLRCSSQSGHNTVSWYQQALGQGPQFIFQYYREEENGRGNFPPRFSGLQFPNYSSELNVNALELDDSALYLCASSDRDTEETQYFGPGTRLLVL.

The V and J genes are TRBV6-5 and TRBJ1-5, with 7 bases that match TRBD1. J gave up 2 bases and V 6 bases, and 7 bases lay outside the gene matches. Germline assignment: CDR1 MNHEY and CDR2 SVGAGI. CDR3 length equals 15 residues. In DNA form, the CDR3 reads TGTGCCAGCAGGAAAGGAGGACAGGGCAATCAGCCCCAGCATTTT. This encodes CASRKGGQGNQPQHF.

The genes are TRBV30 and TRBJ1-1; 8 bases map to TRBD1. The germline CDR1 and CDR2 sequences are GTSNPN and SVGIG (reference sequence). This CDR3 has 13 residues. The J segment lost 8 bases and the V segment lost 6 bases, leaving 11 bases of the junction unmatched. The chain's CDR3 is CACARDRKEEAFF. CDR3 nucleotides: TGTGCCTGTGCCCGGGACAGGAAGGAGGAAGCTTTCTTT.